What follows is one T cell receptor (beta chain) and its context. The data belong to a study of blood T cell repertoires in COVID-19. Study-wide context: There were acute and convalescent COVID-19 samples, and they came from the United States, Italy and Spain. From T cells, B-cell-depleted T cells, or PBMCs came the material, which was cDNA or gDNA.

Original handling: Estimated nucleated cell counts came from reference gene primer amplification. Sequencing used immunoSEQ multiplex PCR; TCRdb keeps in-frame clones, though not all of them. That table supplies the V and J calls and clone size; D and trimming were determined from the DNA. Of some 150,000 clones listed, 80% to 90% are singletons. CDR1 and CDR2 (germline): MNHNS, SASEGT. This CDR3 is 13 amino acids long. The germline V and J ends were trimmed by 3 bases and 7 bases, with 12 bases remaining between them. The source material was peripheral blood. V is TRBV6-1 and J is TRBJ1-2; a weak D match, TRBD1 (5 bases). The receptor was isolated from a woman aged 55-70 years who had recovered from COVID-19. The chain's CDR3 is CASSEGLRRGYTF. DNA of the CDR3: TGTGCCAGCAGTGAGGGACTGCGGCGTGGCTACACCTTC.